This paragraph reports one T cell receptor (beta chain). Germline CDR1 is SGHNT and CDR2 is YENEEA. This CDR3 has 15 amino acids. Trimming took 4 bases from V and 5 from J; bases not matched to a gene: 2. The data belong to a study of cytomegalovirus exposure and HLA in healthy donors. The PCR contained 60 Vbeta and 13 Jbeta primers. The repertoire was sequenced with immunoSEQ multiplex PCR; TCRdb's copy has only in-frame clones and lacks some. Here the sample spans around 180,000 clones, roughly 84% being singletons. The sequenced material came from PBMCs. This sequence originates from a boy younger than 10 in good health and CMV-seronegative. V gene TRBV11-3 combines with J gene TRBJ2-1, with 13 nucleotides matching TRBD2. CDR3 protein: CASSSGLAGNNEQFF. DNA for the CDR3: TGTGCCAGCAGCTCGGGACTAGCGGGGAACAATGAGCAGTTCTTC.